Below are 15 T cell receptor beta chains sequenced from a single sample in a study of blood T cell repertoires in COVID-19. The repertoire was sequenced with immunoSEQ multiplex PCR; TCRdb's copy has only in-frame clones and lacks some. The sample lists fewer than 300,000 clones; more than 65% were seen once. The sequenced sample consisted of peripheral blood. Receptor source: a person aged 65-85 years with COVID-19, enrolled during active disease.

The V gene is TRBV5-1, the J gene TRBJ2-5, with 7 positions matching TRBD1. There are 13 residues in the CDR3. Germline V gene lookup returns CDR1 SGHRS and CDR2 YFSETQ. Unmatched junction bases numbered 5, after V lost 4 bases and J lost 5 bases. The CDR3, as DNA: TGCGCCAGCAGCCCCGTAGGGGGCGAGACCCAGTACTTC. It specifies CASSPVGGETQYF.

The chain joins TRBV27 to TRBJ1-6, with 7 bases aligning to TRBD1. The length of the CDR3 is 14 residues. The germline CDR1 and CDR2 sequences are MNHEY and SMNVEV (reference sequence). Unmatched junction bases numbered 7, after V lost 2 bases and J lost 12 bases. The CDR3 region has the DNA TGTGCCAGCAGTTTAAGGGACAGCTACCTACCCCTCCACTTT. Translating it yields CASSLRDSYLPLHF.

CDR3: CASSLDRGSTDTQYF. The CDR3 DNA follows: TGTGCCAGCAGCTTAGACCGGGGTAGCACAGATACGCAGTATTTT. The chain uses TRBV11-2 and TRBJ2-3; D is perhaps TRBD2 (5 bases). Trimming took off 0 bases at V and 0 bases at J, with 7 bases between the two ends. CDR3 length equals 15 residues. Germline V lookup: CDR1 SGHAT, CDR2 FQNNGV.

The chain joins TRBV6-2 or TRBV6-3 to TRBJ1-5; 9 bases are shared with TRBD1. This CDR3 spans 18 amino acids. CDR1 and CDR2 (germline): MNHEY, SVGEGT. The J segment lost 4 bases and the V segment lost 2 bases, leaving 12 bases of the junction unmatched. The chain's CDR3 is CASSYPQDRGLINQPQHF. The CDR3 region has the DNA TGTGCCAGCAGTTACCCTCAGGACAGGGGTTTAATAAATCAGCCCCAGCATTTT.

The V and J genes are TRBV28 and TRBJ2-7, with D possibly being TRBD2 (5 bases). The CDR3 loop spans 13 amino acids. Germline CDR1 MDHEN, CDR2 SYDVKM. Between the trimmed V and J ends, which lost 3 bases and 2 bases, there was a span of 8 bases. The CDR3, as DNA: TGTGCCAGCAGTTTCCCCGGGGCCTACGAGCAGTACTTC. Translated: CASSFPGAYEQYF. Using reference TRBV28 and TRBJ2-7 for the parts outside the CDR3, the full variable domain is DVKVTQSSRYLVKRTGEKVFLECVQDMDHENMFWYRQDPGLGLRLIYFSYDVKMKEKGDIPEGYSVSREKKERFSLILESASTNQTSMYLCASSFPGAYEQYFGPGTRLTVT.

The rearrangement links TRBV5-1 to TRBJ1-6, with TRBD1 matching over 9 bases. Germline values: CDR1 SGHRS, CDR2 YFSETQ. J gave up 9 bases and V 5 bases, and 6 bases lay outside the gene matches. The length of the CDR3 is 14 residues. In DNA, the CDR3 is TGCGCCAGCAGAGTGGACAGGGGAAGTTCACCCCTCCACTTT. Its translation: CASRVDRGSSPLHF.

This sequence joins TRBV19 and TRBJ2-7; TRBD1 matches 8 bases. Trimming cost V 5 bases and J 3 bases; bases outside gene matches: 6. CDR3 size: 14 residues. Per germline, CDR1 LNHDA and CDR2 SQIVND (reference sequence). Here the CDR3 reads CASSLRTGNYEQYF. In DNA form, the CDR3 reads TGTGCCAGTAGTCTGAGGACAGGGAACTACGAGCAGTACTTC. The whole variable domain, filled in from reference TRBV19 and TRBJ2-7, reads DGGITQSPKYLFRKEGQNVTLSCEQNLNHDAMYWYRQDPGQGLRLIYYSQIVNDFQKGDIAEGYSVSREKKESFPLTVTSAQKNPTAFYLCASSLRTGNYEQYFGPGTRLTVT.

About this clone itself: This specimen includes other DNA sequences encoding the same CDR3. The chain uses TRBV9 and TRBJ2-3; maybe TRBD1 (5 bases). This CDR3 has 14 residues. The V end lost 0 bases, the J end lost 4 bases, and 9 bases lay between the germline ends. Germline CDR1 is SGDLS and CDR2 is YYNGEE. The chain's CDR3 is CASSVGVGADTQYF. Written as DNA, the CDR3 is TGTGCCAGCAGCGTAGGGGTAGGGGCAGATACGCAGTATTTT.

CDR3: CASSHETGSNYGYTF. Here the CDR3 DNA reads TGCGCCAGCAGCCATGAAACAGGATCAAACTATGGCTACACCTTC. V is TRBV4-1 and J is TRBJ1-2; maybe TRBD1 (5 bases). Looked up from germline, CDR1 is MGHRA and CDR2 is YSYEKL. This CDR3 contains 15 residues. Trimming removed 3 bases from V and 2 bases from J, with 13 bases in between.

The J gene is TRBJ2-7, the V gene TRBV10-3; D could derive from TRBD1 or TRBD2 (5 bases each). Trimming stripped 6 bases from V and 3 bases from J, with 12 bases between. Germline CDR1 and CDR2: ENHRY and SYGVKD. This CDR3 region has 13 residues. CDR3 in amino acids: CAISEGPNYEQYF. In nucleotides, the CDR3 is TGTGCCATCAGCGAGGGGCCGAACTACGAGCAGTACTTC.

CDR3 sequence: CASSTTGNTIYF. The DNA for the CDR3 is TGTGCCAGTAGTACGACAGGAAACACCATATATTTT. The rearrangement links TRBV19 to TRBJ1-3; D gene uncertain. Trimming cost V 4 bases and J 4 bases, with 5 bases left between them. This CDR3 comprises 12 residues. The V gene's germline CDR1 is LNHDA and CDR2 SQIVND (reference sequence).

V is TRBV6-5 and J is TRBJ2-1, with a tentative D call TRBD2 (6 bases). CDR3 length equals 15 residues. The V end was cut by 2 bases, the J end by 0 bases, with 8 bases between. Germline CDR1 MNHEY, CDR2 SVGAGI. CDR3 nucleotide sequence: TGTGCCAGCAGTTACGGGGGGAGCTCCTACAATGAGCAGTTCTTC. Residues: CASSYGGSSYNEQFF.

The CDR3 DNA follows: TGTGCCAGCAGCTCTGATGAAAAACTGTTTTTT. Translation gives CASSSDEKLFF. This chain uses TRBV12-3 or TRBV12-4 with TRBJ1-4; D remains unclear. Trimming removed 6 bases at V and 6 bases at J, with 5 bases between. The CDR3 runs 11 residues.

This chain uses TRBV30 with TRBJ2-5; D may be TRBD1 (6 bases). The CDR3 sequence is 13 residues long. From germline, CDR1 is GTSNPN and CDR2 SVGIG (reference sequence). Trimming stripped 2 bases from V and 7 bases from J, with 14 bases between. This chain's CDR3 is CAWSLAGAATQYF. Here the CDR3 DNA reads TGTGCCTGGAGTTTGGCAGGGGCCGCGACCCAGTACTTC. Full variable domain (missing parts from reference TRBV30 and TRBJ2-5): SQTIHQWPATLVQPVGSPLSLECTVEGTSNPNLYWYRQAAGRGLQLLFYSVGIGQISSEVPQNLSASRPQDRQFILSSKKLLLSDSGFYLCAWSLAGAATQYFGPGTRLLVL.

The rearrangement uses TRBV3-1 (or the pseudogene TRBV3-2) and TRBJ1-3; D unresolved. The CDR3 is 15 amino acids. Germline V CDR1 and CDR2: LGHDT, YNNKEL (reference sequence). V lost 5 bases, J lost 0 bases, and 11 bases lay in between. The CDR3 DNA sequence: TGTGCCAGCAGCAGTACTGGTAGCTCTGGAAACACCATATATTTT. The encoded protein is CASSSTGSSGNTIYF.